This T cell receptor (beta chain) was identified during a study of T-cell reconstitution after alpha-beta-depleted transplantation in children. Unique molecular identifiers were incorporated when the TCRbeta library was constructed. In TCRdb, the PCR reads were re-called with MiXCR into one record per CDR3 protein. The sample comprises about 640,000 distinct CDR3 sequences, roughly 15% of which are singletons, and 1.1% rests with the top ten. V lost 6 bases, J lost 1 base, and 5 bases stayed unmatched. The V gene's germline CDR1 is SGHNT and CDR2 YENEEA. The CDR3 has 14 amino acids. This clonotype was counted only a few times.

The clonotype comes from a human donor who donated a stem cell graft to a child with acute myeloid leukemia. The chain combines TRBV11-3 with TRBJ2-7; 8 positions agree with TRBD2. The sequences come from PBMCs from the stem cell graft donor, collected from the stem cell graft. The chain's CDR3 is CASSSREGSYEQYF. The DNA of the CDR3 is TGTGCCAGCAGTTCACGGGAGGGATCCTACGAGCAGTACTTC.